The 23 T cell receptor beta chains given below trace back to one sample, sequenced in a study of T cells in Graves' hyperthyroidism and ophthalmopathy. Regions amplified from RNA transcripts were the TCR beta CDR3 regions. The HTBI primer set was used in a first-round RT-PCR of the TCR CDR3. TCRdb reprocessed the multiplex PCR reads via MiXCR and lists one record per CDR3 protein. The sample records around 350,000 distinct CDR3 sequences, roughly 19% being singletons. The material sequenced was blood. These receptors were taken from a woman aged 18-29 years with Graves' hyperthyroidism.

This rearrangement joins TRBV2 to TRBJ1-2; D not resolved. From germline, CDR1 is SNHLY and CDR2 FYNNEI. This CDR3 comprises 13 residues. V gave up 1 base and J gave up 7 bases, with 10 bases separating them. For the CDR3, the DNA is TGTGCCAGCAGTGAAGAGGGTGTTAGTGGCTACACCTTC. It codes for CASSEEGVSGYTF.

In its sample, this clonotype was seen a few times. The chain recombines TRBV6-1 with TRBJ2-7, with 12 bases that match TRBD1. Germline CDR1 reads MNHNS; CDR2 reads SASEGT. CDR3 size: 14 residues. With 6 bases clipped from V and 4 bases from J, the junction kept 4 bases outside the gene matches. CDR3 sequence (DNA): TGTGCCAGCAGAGGGACAGGGGGCAAGTACGAGCAGTACTTC. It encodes CASRGTGGKYEQYF.

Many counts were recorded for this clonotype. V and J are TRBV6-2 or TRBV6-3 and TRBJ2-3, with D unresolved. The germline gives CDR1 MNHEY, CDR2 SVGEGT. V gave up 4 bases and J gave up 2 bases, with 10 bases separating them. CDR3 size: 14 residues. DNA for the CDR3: TGTGCCAGCAGTTCTGACCGGGCCACAGATACGCAGTATTTT. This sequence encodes CASSSDRATDTQYF.

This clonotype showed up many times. This CDR3 reads CASSSRNQETQYF. CDR3 DNA sequence: TGTGCCAGCAGCTCTCGGAATCAAGAGACCCAGTACTTC. V gene TRBV13 combines with J gene TRBJ2-5; D is unclear. Germline V gene sequence: CDR1 PRHDT, CDR2 FYEKMQ (reference sequence). The ends were cut back, 4 bases at V and 2 bases at J, with 8 bases in the middle. This CDR3 has 13 amino acids.

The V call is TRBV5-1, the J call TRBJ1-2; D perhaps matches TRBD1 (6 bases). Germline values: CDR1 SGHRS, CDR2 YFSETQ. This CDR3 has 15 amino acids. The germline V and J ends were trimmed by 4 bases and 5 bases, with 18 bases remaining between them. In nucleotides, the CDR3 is TGCGCCAGCAGCCCCGCTGGGGGCCGATGGTATGGCTACACCTTC. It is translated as CASSPAGGRWYGYTF.

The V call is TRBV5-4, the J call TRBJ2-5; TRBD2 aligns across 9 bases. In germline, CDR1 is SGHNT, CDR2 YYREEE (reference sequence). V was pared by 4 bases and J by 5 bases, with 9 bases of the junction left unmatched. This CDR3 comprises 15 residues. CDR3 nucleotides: TGTGCCAGCAGCCCTAGCGGGACGGATAGGGAGACCCAGTACTTC. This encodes CASSPSGTDRETQYF.

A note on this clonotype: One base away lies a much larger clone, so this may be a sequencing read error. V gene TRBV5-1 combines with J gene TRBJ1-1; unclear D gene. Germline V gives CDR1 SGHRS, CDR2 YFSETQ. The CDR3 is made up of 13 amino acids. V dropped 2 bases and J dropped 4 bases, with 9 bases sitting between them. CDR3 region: CASSFGQLTEAFF. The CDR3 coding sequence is TGCGCCAGCAGCTTTGGGCAGCTCACTGAAGCTTTCTTT.

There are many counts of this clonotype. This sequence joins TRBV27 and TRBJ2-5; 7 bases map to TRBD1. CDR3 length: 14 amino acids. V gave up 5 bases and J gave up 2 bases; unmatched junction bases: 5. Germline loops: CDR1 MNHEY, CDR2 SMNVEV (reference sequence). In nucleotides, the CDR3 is TGTGCCAGCAGTCCATGGGGACAGCAAGAGACCCAGTACTTC. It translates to CASSPWGQQETQYF.

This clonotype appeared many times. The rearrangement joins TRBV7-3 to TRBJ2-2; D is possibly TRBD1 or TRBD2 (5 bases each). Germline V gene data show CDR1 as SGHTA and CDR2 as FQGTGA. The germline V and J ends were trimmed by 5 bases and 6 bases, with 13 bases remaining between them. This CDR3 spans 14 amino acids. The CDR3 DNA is TGTGCCAGCAGCCCAGTATGGGACGCCGGGGAGCTGTTTTTT. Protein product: CASSPVWDAGELFF.

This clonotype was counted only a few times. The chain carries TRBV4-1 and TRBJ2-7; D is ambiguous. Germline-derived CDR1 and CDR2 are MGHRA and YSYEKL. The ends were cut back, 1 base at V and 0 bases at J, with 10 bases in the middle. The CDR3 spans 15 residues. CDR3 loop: CASSQGTADSYEQYF. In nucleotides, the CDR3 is TGCGCCAGCAGCCAAGGGACGGCAGACTCCTACGAGCAGTACTTC.

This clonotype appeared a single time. DNA of the CDR3: TGTGCCAGCAGTCGGCCGGGACAGGATTTCTACGAGCAGTACTTC. It is translated as CASSRPGQDFYEQYF. V and J are TRBV28 and TRBJ2-7, with 8 bases matching TRBD1. Trimming at V came to 5 bases and at J to 3 bases, leaving 9 bases not matched to a gene. The CDR3 is 15 amino acids. In germline, CDR1 is MDHEN, CDR2 SYDVKM.

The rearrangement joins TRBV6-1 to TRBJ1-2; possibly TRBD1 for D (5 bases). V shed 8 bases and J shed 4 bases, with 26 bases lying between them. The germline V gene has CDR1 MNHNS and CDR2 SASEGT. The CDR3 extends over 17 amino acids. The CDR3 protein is CASSQSRGGDKGYGYTF. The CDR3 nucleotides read TGTGCCAGCTCCCAGAGTCGGGGCGGCGACAAAGGCTATGGCTACACCTTC.

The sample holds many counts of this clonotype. CDR3 in DNA: TGTGCCAGCGGGGAACCAAGGCTTCTAGCCAAAAACATTCAGTACTTC. As protein: CASGEPRLLAKNIQYF. This chain connects TRBV12-3 or TRBV12-4 to TRBJ2-4, with D unresolved. V gave up 8 bases and J gave up 0 bases, with 17 bases separating them. The CDR3 runs 16 residues.

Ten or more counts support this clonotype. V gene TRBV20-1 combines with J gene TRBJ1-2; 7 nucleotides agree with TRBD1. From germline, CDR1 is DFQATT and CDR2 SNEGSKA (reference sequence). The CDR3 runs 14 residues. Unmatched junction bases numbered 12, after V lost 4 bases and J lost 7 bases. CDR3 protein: CSATLQQGRSGYTF. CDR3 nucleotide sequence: TGCAGTGCTACCCTTCAACAGGGGAGGAGTGGCTACACCTTC.

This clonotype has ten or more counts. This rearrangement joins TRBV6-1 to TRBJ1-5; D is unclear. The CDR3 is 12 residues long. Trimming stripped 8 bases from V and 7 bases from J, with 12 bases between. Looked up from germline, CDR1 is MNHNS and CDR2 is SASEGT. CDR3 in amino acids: CASGQDTQPQHF. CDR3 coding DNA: TGTGCCAGCGGCCAGGATACCCAGCCCCAGCATTTT.

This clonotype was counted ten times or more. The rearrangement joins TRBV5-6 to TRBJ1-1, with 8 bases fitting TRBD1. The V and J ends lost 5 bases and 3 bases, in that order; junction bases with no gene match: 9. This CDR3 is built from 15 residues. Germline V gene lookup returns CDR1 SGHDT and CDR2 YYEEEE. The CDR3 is CASRIMDRDHTEAFF. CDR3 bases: TGTGCCAGCAGAATTATGGACAGGGACCACACTGAAGCTTTCTTT.

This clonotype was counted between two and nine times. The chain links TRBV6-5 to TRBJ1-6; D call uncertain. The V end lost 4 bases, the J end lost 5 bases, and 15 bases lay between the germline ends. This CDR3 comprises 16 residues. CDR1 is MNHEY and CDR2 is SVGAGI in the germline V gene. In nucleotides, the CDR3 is TGTGCCAGCAGTTTAATAGTACCTCCGGATAATTCACCCCTCCACTTT. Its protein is CASSLIVPPDNSPLHF.

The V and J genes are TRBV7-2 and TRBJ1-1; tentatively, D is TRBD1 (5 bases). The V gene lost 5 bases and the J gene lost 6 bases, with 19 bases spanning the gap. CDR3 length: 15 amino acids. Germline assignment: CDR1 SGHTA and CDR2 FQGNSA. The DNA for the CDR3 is TGTGCCAGCAGCCCCCCAGGTTTGAGGGGATCTGAAGCTTTCTTT. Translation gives CASSPPGLRGSEAFF. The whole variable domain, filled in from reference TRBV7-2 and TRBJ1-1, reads GAGVSQSPSNKVTEKGKDVELRCDPISGHTALYWYRQSLGQGLEFLIYFQGNSAPDKSGLPSDRFSAERTGGSVSTLTIQRTQQEDSAVYLCASSPPGLRGSEAFFGQGTRLTVV.

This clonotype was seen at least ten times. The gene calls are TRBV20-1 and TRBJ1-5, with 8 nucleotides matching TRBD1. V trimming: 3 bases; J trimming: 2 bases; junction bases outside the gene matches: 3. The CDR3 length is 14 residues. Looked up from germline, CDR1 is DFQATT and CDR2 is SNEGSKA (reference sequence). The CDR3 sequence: CSARDREGNQPQHF. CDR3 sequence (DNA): TGCAGTGCTAGGGACAGGGAGGGCAATCAGCCCCAGCATTTT.

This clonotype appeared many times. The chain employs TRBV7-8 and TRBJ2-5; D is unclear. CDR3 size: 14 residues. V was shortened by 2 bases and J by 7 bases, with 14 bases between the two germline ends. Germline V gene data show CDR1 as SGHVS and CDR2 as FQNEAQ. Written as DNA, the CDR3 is TGTGCCAGCAGCTTAAACGTGGGTTCAGGGACCCAGTACTTC. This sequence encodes CASSLNVGSGTQYF.

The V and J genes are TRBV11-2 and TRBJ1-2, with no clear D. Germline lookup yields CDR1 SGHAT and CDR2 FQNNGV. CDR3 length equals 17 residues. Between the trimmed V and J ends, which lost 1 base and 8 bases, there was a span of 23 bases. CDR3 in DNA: TGTGCCAGCAGCTTAGGGGTTTTCGGCAGGAGCCAAGGCGGCTACACCTTC. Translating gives CASSLGVFGRSQGGYTF. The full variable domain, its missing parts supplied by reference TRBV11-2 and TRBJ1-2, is EAGVAQSPRYKIIEKRQSVAFWCNPISGHATLYWYQQILGQGPKLLIQFQNNGVVDDSQLPKDRFSAERLKGVDSTLKIQPAKLEDSAVYLCASSLGVFGRSQGGYTFGSGTRLTVV.

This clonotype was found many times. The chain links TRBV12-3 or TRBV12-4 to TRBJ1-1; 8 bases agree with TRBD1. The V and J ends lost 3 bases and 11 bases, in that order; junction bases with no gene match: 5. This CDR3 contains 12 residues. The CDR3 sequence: CASSFWDRKAFF. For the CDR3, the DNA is TGTGCCAGCAGTTTCTGGGACAGGAAGGCTTTCTTT.

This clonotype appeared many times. In DNA form, the CDR3 reads TGTGCCAGCAGGTATCCGGGACAGGGCTACGAGCAGTACTTC. Its translation: CASRYPGQGYEQYF. The chain combines TRBV6-2 or TRBV6-3 with TRBJ2-7, with 9 bases aligning to TRBD1. This CDR3 region has 14 residues. The germline V gene has CDR1 MNHEY and CDR2 SVGEGT. V gave up 6 bases and J gave up 3 bases; unmatched junction bases: 6.